A single sample is the source of the 27 T cell receptor beta chains below, sequenced in a study of T-cell reconstitution after alpha-beta-depleted transplantation in children. Preparing the TCRbeta library involved the use of unique molecular identifiers. TCRdb passed the PCR reads through MiXCR, listing each CDR3 protein once. This sample yields 500,000 to 600,000 distinct CDR3 sequences, of which approximately 20% are seen a single time; less than 4% belongs to the top ten. The source material was PBMCs from the stem cell graft donor, sampled from the stem cell graft. The receptors originated from a human donor who donated a stem cell graft to a child with acute lymphoblastic leukemia.

V and J are TRBV5-6 and TRBJ2-1, with D tentatively TRBD1 (9 bases). V lost 4 bases to trimming and J lost 9 bases, with 23 bases between them. Germline assignment: CDR1 SGHDT and CDR2 YYEEEE. The CDR3 is 16 residues long. CDR3 sequence reads: CASSGDRVWTSTEQFF. The CDR3 DNA reads as TGTGCCAGCAGCGGGGACAGGGTTTGGACTAGCACTGAGCAGTTCTTC.

This clonotype has more than one count but fewer than ten. The J gene is TRBJ2-7, the V gene TRBV5-1; a weak D match, TRBD2 (5 bases). There are 15 residues in the CDR3. Per the germline V gene, CDR1 is SGHRS and CDR2 is YFSETQ. V dropped 4 bases and J dropped 1 base, with 15 bases sitting between them. CDR3 sequence reads: CASSPRFSVSYEQYF. CDR3 sequence (DNA): TGCGCCAGCAGCCCCAGGTTTAGCGTTTCCTACGAGCAGTACTTC.

In its sample, this clonotype was seen many times. V usage is TRBV27 and J usage is TRBJ2-2; D gene unclear. This CDR3 is 13 amino acids long. Trimming removed 3 bases from V and 5 bases from J, with 7 bases in between. Germline lookup yields CDR1 MNHEY and CDR2 SMNVEV (reference sequence). The CDR3 loop is CASSFYGTGELFF. In nucleotides, the CDR3 is TGTGCCAGCAGTTTTTACGGGACCGGGGAGCTGTTTTTT.

This clonotype appeared a few times. This CDR3 reads CASRQGSSYNEQFF. In nucleotides, the CDR3 is TGTGCCAGTCGACAGGGGAGCTCCTACAATGAGCAGTTCTTC. The chain uses TRBV19 and TRBJ2-1, with 8 bases lining up with TRBD1. Germline V lookup: CDR1 LNHDA, CDR2 SQIVND (reference sequence). After removal of 8 bases from V and 0 bases from J, the junction contained 3 bases not matched to a gene. The CDR3 is 14 residues long. Using reference TRBV19 and TRBJ2-1 for the parts outside the CDR3, the full variable domain is DGGITQSPKYLFRKEGQNVTLSCEQNLNHDAMYWYRQDPGQGLRLIYYSQIVNDFQKGDIAEGYSVSREKKESFPLTVTSAQKNPTAFYLCASRQGSSYNEQFFGPGTRLTVL.

This chain's CDR3 is CASSAGLAGVSTDTQYF. As DNA, the CDR3 is TGCGCCAGCAGCGCCGGACTAGCGGGAGTTAGCACAGATACGCAGTATTTT. The genes are TRBV5-1 and TRBJ2-3, with 13 bases lining up with TRBD2. Germline CDR1 is SGHRS and CDR2 is YFSETQ. Losses at the gene ends were 4 bases for V and 0 bases for J; bases not matched to a gene: 5. There are 17 residues in the CDR3.

The CDR3 region is CATTGTRGEQFF. The CDR3 DNA sequence: TGTGCCACCACCGGGACTAGAGGGGAGCAGTTCTTC. This chain joins TRBV24-1 and TRBJ2-1; 8 positions agree with TRBD2. The ends lost 8 bases at V and 10 bases at J; junction bases unmatched: 6. From germline, CDR1 is KGHDR and CDR2 SFDVKD. The CDR3 consists of 12 residues.

This clonotype was found a few times. The CDR3 spells CASSLEPRSYNEQFF. CDR3 DNA sequence: TGCGCCAGCAGCTTGGAGCCGAGGAGCTACAATGAGCAGTTCTTC. This chain uses TRBV5-1 with TRBJ2-1; D is unresolved. The CDR3 covers 15 residues. Germline assignment: CDR1 SGHRS and CDR2 YFSETQ. Trimming pared 0 bases from V and 3 bases from J, leaving 10 bases between.

The table lists this clonotype with a few counts. This chain links TRBV20-1 with TRBJ2-1; D gene uncertain. The germline V gene has CDR1 DFQATT and CDR2 SNEGSKA (reference sequence). Trimming pared 5 bases from V and 8 bases from J, leaving 7 bases between. The CDR3 extends over 10 amino acids. In DNA, the CDR3 is TGCAGTGCTCCCCCCGATGAGCAGTTCTTC. Amino acid sequence: CSAPPDEQFF.

J is TRBJ2-6 and V is TRBV12-3 or TRBV12-4; D is perhaps TRBD1 (5 bases). Trimming shortened V by 3 bases and J by 1 base, and 13 bases separated the two germline ends. The CDR3 is 17 amino acids. The CDR3 reads CASSLGPTSSGANVLTF. The CDR3 coding sequence is TGTGCCAGCAGTTTGGGGCCCACTTCGTCTGGGGCCAACGTCCTGACTTTC.

The chain employs TRBV7-6 and TRBJ1-1; weak D call: TRBD1 (6 bases). The V end was cut by 4 bases, the J end by 0 bases, with 12 bases between. The CDR3 sequence is 15 residues long. Germline V gene sequence: CDR1 SGHVS, CDR2 FNYEAQ. CDR3 nucleotide sequence: TGTGCCAGCAGCTGGACAGCCACTATGAACACTGAAGCTTTCTTT. Amino acid sequence: CASSWTATMNTEAFF.

The V gene is TRBV5-1, the J gene TRBJ2-3, with D perhaps TRBD1 (6 bases). This CDR3 is 14 amino acids long. V was clipped by 3 bases and J by 2 bases, with 10 bases between them. The V gene's germline CDR1 is SGHRS and CDR2 YFSETQ. The CDR3 sequence is CASSSWTATDTQYF. The CDR3 nucleotides read TGCGCCAGCAGCTCGTGGACAGCCACAGATACGCAGTATTTT.

The rearrangement links TRBV18 to TRBJ1-2; 7 bases fit TRBD1. The length of the CDR3 is 16 residues. The germline gives CDR1 KGHSH, CDR2 LQKENI. The V segment lost 3 bases and the J segment 1 base; nucleotides outside the gene matches: 8. The CDR3 region is CASSPDDRVVNYGYTF. CDR3 nucleotides: TGTGCCAGCTCACCCGACGACAGGGTGGTTAACTATGGCTACACCTTC. The full variable domain, completed using reference TRBV18 and TRBJ1-2, is NAGVMQNPRHLVRRRGQEARLRCSPMKGHSHVYWYRQLPEEGLKFMVYLQKENIIDESGMPKERFSAEFPKEGPSILRIQQVVRGDSAAYFCASSPDDRVVNYGYTFGSGTRLTVV.

The gene calls are TRBV29-1 and TRBJ2-7; D tentatively reads TRBD1 or TRBD2 (5 bases each). V lost 6 bases to trimming and J lost 3 bases, with 18 bases between them. Germline V lookup: CDR1 SQVTM, CDR2 ANQGSEA. The CDR3 is made up of 14 amino acids. The CDR3 DNA reads TGCAGCGTGGGACCGGGGCACTCGATCTACGAGCAGTACTTC. Protein sequence: CSVGPGHSIYEQYF.

The rearrangement joins TRBV7-9 to TRBJ1-2; 10 bases match TRBD1. This CDR3 has 15 amino acids. Germline V lookup: CDR1 SEHNR, CDR2 FQNEAQ (reference sequence). V shed 5 bases and J 8 bases; nucleotides not matched to a gene: 11. The chain's CDR3 is CASSPPTGGAGGYTF. In DNA form, the CDR3 reads TGTGCCAGCAGCCCACCGACAGGGGGCGCGGGGGGCTACACCTTC.

In its sample, this clonotype was seen a few times. The J gene is TRBJ1-5, the V gene TRBV4-1; TRBD1 matches 8 bases. J was trimmed by 2 bases and V by 1 base; bases with no gene match: 7. This CDR3 is built from 17 residues. Germline V gene data show CDR1 as MGHRA and CDR2 as YSYEKL. CDR3 sequence (DNA): TGCGCCAGCAGCCAAGCAGGGGGCGGAATGGGCAATCAGCCCCAGCATTTT. The encoded protein is CASSQAGGGMGNQPQHF.

The chain combines TRBV7-8 with TRBJ2-7; 9 nucleotides line up with TRBD1. The germline gives CDR1 SGHVS, CDR2 FQNEAQ. With 1 base clipped from V and 6 bases from J, the junction kept 4 bases outside the gene matches. This CDR3 is built from 14 residues. CDR3 protein: CASSLGGQGGEQYF. In DNA form, the CDR3 reads TGTGCCAGCAGCTTAGGGGGACAGGGCGGCGAGCAGTACTTC.

V and J are TRBV5-1 and TRBJ2-7; TRBD2 matches at 7 bases. Germline V lookup: CDR1 SGHRS, CDR2 YFSETQ. The CDR3 covers 16 residues. V lost 4 bases and J lost 2; bases outside the gene matches: 12. The CDR3 loop reads CASSPLAGSATYEQYF. The CDR3 DNA is TGCGCCAGCAGCCCCTTAGCGGGTTCAGCGACCTACGAGCAGTACTTC. The variable domain in full, with the rest retrieved from reference TRBV5-1 and TRBJ2-7, is KAGVTQTPRYLIKTRGQQVTLSCSPISGHRSVSWYQQTPGQGLQFLFEYFSETQRNKGNFPGRFSGRQFSNSRSEMNVSTLELGDSALYLCASSPLAGSATYEQYFGPGTRLTVT.

This clonotype was picked up many times. This chain links TRBV29-1 with TRBJ1-3; D remains unclear. This CDR3 contains 12 residues. V gave up 4 bases and J gave up 1 base, with 5 bases separating them. The germline V gene encodes CDR1 SQVTM and CDR2 ANQGSEA. This chain's CDR3 is CSVVGSGNTIYF. DNA for the CDR3: TGCAGCGTTGTCGGGTCTGGAAACACCATATATTTT.

This clonotype was recorded a few times. The rearrangement links TRBV20-1 to TRBJ1-5; possible D gene TRBD1, 5 bases. The germline V and J ends were trimmed by 6 bases and 3 bases, with 18 bases remaining between them. CDR3 length equals 15 residues. The germline V gene has CDR1 DFQATT and CDR2 SNEGSKA (reference sequence). CDR3 DNA sequence: TGCAGTGCCCCCTCGGACAATCTTCCCAATCAGCCCCAGCATTTT. This codes for CSAPSDNLPNQPQHF.

For the CDR3, the DNA is TGCGCCAGCAGCTTGTTACTAGCGGGCGATGAGCAGTTCTTC. This gives the protein CASSLLLAGDEQFF. The V call is TRBV5-1, the J call TRBJ2-1, with 9 nucleotides matching TRBD2. CDR3 length: 14 residues. Germline loops: CDR1 SGHRS, CDR2 YFSETQ. Trimming at V came to 1 base and at J to 8 bases, leaving 4 bases not matched to a gene.

The CDR3 spells CASSALDRGQPQHF. The CDR3 DNA sequence: TGTGCCAGCTCGGCTTTGGACAGGGGTCAGCCCCAGCATTTT. The chain couples TRBV18 to TRBJ1-5, with 9 bases fitting TRBD1. V lost 6 bases to trimming and J lost 6 bases; unmatched junction nucleotides: 6. In germline, CDR1 is KGHSH, CDR2 LQKENI. This CDR3 is 14 amino acids long.

This clonotype came up a few times. The chain links TRBV9 to TRBJ2-5; 13 nucleotides line up with TRBD2. The CDR3 runs to 15 residues. With 2 bases clipped from V and 4 bases from J, the junction kept 2 bases outside the gene matches. Germline assignment: CDR1 SGDLS and CDR2 YYNGEE. This CDR3 is CASSVGTSGVETQYF. CDR3 bases: TGTGCCAGCAGCGTGGGGACTAGCGGGGTAGAGACCCAGTACTTC.

In this sample, this clonotype turned up a few times. This chain connects TRBV20-1 to TRBJ2-5; tentative D call: TRBD1 (5 bases). This CDR3 has 13 residues. Germline loops: CDR1 DFQATT, CDR2 SNEGSKA (reference sequence). CDR3 amino acids: CSDRGPPQETQYF. CDR3 nucleotides: TGCAGCGATAGGGGTCCCCCTCAAGAGACCCAGTACTTC.

This clonotype was detected a few times. The CDR3 bases are TGCGCCAGCAGCCAAGAAACCTCCTACAATGAGCAGTTCTTC. The encoded protein is CASSQETSYNEQFF. V usage is TRBV5-1 and J usage is TRBJ2-1, with unresolved D. The CDR3 loop spans 14 amino acids. With 4 bases removed from V and 0 bases from J, the gap between germline ends came to 8 bases. From germline, CDR1 is SGHRS and CDR2 YFSETQ.

In its sample, this clonotype was seen many times. The CDR3: CASSPPGTEAFF. In nucleotides, the CDR3 is TGTGCCAGCAGCCCCCCGGGCACTGAAGCTTTCTTT. V and J are TRBV7-9 and TRBJ1-1; no firm D call. The CDR3 sequence is 12 residues long. The V end lost 5 bases, the J end lost 4 bases, and 8 bases lay between the germline ends. Germline V CDR1 and CDR2: SEHNR, FQNEAQ (reference sequence). Filled out from reference TRBV7-9 and TRBJ1-1, the complete variable domain reads DTGVSQNPRHKITKRGQNVTFRCDPISEHNRLYWYRQTLGQGPEFLTYFQNEAQLEKSRLLSDRFSAERPKGSFSTLEIQRTEQGDSAMYLCASSPPGTEAFFGQGTRLTVV.

The rearrangement links TRBV20-1 to TRBJ1-1; no clear D gene. V lost 7 bases and J lost 3, with 9 bases in between. This CDR3 has 11 residues. Germline lookup yields CDR1 DFQATT and CDR2 SNEGSKA (reference sequence). The CDR3 loop is CSESSYTEAFF. The CDR3 nucleotides read TGCAGTGAGTCAAGTTACACTGAAGCTTTCTTT.

In this sample, this clonotype turned up a few times. J is TRBJ1-5 and V is TRBV20-1; a possible D gene is TRBD1 (5 bases). V was shortened by 5 bases and J by 7 bases, with 15 bases between the two germline ends. Germline V gene sequence: CDR1 DFQATT, CDR2 SNEGSKA (reference sequence). The CDR3 has 13 residues. CDR3 sequence (DNA): TGCAGTGCTGGGGGGAGGACCCGCCAGCCCCAGCATTTT. It codes for CSAGGRTRQPQHF.